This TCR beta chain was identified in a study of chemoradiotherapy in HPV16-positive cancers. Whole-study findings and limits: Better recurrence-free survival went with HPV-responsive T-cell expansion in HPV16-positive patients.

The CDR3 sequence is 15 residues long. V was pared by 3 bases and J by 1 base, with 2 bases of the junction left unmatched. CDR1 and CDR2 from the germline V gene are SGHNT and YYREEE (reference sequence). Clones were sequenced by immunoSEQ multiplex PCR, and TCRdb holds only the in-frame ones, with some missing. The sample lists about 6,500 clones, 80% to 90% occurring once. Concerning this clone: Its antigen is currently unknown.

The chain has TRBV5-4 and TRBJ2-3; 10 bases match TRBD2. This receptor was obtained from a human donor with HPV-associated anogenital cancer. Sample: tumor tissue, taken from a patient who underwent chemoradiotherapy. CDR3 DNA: TGTGCCAGCAGCTCCGGGACTAGCGGCACAGATACGCAGTATTTT. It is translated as CASSSGTSGTDTQYF.